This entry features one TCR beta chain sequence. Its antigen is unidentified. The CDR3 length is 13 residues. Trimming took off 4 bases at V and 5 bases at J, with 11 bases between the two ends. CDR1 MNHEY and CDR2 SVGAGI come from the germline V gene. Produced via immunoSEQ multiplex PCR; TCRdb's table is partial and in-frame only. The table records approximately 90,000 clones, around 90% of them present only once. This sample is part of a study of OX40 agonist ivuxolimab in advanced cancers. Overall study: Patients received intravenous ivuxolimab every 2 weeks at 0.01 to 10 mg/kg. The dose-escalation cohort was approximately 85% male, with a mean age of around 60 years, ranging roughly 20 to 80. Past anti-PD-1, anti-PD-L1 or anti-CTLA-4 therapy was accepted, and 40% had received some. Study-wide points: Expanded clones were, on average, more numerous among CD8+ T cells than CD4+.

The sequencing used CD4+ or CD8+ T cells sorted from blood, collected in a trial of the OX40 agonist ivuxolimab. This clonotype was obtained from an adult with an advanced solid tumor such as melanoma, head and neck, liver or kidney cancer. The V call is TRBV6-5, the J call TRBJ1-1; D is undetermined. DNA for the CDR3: TGTGCCAGCAGTTGGGAGATGAGAACTGAAGCTTTCTTT. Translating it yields CASSWEMRTEAFF.